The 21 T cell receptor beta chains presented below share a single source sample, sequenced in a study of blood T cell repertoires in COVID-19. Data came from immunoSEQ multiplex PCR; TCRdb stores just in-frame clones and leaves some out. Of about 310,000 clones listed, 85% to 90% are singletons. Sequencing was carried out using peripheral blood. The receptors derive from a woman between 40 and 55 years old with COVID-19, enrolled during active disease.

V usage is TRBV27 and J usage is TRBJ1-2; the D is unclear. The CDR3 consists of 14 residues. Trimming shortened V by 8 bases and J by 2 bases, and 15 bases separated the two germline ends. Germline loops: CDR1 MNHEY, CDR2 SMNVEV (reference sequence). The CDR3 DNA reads TGTGCCAGCCGCTCCCACGGGGAAAACTATGGCTACACCTTC. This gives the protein CASRSHGENYGYTF.

CDR3 nucleotides: TGTGCCAGCAGTTTATTGTTTAATTCGGTTGAAGCTTTCTTT. Translating it yields CASSLLFNSVEAFF. The genes are TRBV27 and TRBJ1-1, with no clear D. The V end was cut by 1 base, the J end by 7 bases, with 13 bases between. The germline gives CDR1 MNHEY, CDR2 SMNVEV (reference sequence). This CDR3 has 14 amino acids.

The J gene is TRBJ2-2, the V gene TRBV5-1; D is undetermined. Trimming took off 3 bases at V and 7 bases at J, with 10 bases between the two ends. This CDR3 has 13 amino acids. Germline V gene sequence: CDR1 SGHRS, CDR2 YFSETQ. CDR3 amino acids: CASSSSGLGELFF. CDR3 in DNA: TGCGCCAGCAGCTCCTCTGGGCTCGGGGAGCTGTTTTTT.

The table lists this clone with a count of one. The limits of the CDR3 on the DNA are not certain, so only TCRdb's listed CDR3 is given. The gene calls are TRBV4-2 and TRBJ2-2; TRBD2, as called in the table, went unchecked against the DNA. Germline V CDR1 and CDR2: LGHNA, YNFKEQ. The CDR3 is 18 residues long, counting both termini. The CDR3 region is CASSQCPFRHRRAGSCFF.

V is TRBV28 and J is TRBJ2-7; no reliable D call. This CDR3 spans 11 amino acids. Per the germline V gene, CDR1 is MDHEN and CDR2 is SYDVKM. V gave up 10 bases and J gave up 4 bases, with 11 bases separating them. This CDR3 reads CATCTNYEQYF. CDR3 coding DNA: TGTGCCACCTGTACAAATTACGAGCAGTACTTC.

CDR3 protein: CASSSLGGQQETQYF. The CDR3 DNA is TGTGCCAGCAGCTCCCTCGGGGGACAGCAAGAGACCCAGTACTTC. The chain is built from TRBV9 and TRBJ2-5; possibly TRBD1 for D (7 bases). This CDR3 has 15 residues. Germline V gene sequence: CDR1 SGDLS, CDR2 YYNGEE. Trimming took off 4 bases at V and 2 bases at J, with 15 bases between the two ends.

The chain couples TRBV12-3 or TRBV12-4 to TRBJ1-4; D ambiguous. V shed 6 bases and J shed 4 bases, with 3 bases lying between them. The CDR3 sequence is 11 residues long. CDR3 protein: CASRYNEKLFF. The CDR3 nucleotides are TGTGCCAGCAGGTATAATGAAAAACTGTTTTTT.

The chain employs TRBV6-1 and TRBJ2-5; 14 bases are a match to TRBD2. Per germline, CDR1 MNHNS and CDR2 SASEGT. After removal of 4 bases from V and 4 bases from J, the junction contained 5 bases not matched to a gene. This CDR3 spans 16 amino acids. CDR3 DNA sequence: TGTGCCAGCAGTGGGTGGGGACTAGCGGGAGCAGAGACCCAGTACTTC. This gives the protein CASSGWGLAGAETQYF.

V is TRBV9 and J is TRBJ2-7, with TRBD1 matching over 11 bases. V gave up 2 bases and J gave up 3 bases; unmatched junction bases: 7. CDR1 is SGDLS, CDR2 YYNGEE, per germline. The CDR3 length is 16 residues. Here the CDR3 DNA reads TGTGCCAGCAGCGTTCTACCGGGACAGGGGGACTACGAGCAGTACTTC. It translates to CASSVLPGQGDYEQYF. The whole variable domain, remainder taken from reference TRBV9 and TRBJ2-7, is DSGVTQTPKHLITATGQRVTLRCSPRSGDLSVYWYQQSLDQGLQFLIQYYNGEERAKGNILERFSAQQFPDLHSELNLSSLELGDSALYFCASSVLPGQGDYEQYFGPGTRLTVT.

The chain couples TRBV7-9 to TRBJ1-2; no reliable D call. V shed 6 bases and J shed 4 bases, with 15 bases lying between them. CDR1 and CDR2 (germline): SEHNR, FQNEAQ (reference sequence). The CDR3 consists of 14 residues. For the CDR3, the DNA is TGTGCCAGCAGTCTAGGTTACGAGGGCTATGGCTACACCTTC. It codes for CASSLGYEGYGYTF.

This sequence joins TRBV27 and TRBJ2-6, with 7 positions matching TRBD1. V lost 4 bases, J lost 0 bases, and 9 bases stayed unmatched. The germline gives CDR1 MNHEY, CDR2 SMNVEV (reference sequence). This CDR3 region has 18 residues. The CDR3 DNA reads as TGTGCCAGCAGTTCCAGGGGGTACAGGAGCTCTGGGGCCAACGTCCTGACTTTC. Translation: CASSSRGYRSSGANVLTF.

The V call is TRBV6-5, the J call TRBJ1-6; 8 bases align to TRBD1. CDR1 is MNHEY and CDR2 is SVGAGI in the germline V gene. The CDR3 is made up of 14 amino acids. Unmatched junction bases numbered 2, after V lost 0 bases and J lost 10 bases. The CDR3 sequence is CASSYSTGESPLHF. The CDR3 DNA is TGTGCCAGCAGTTACTCGACAGGGGAATCACCCCTCCACTTT.

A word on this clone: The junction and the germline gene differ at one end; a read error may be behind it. The CDR3 DNA sequence: TGTGCTAGCAGCCGATCCGAGACTAGCGGAGAACAAGAGACCCAGTACTTC. It encodes CASSRSETSGEQETQYF. The chain uses TRBV7-7 and TRBJ2-5; TRBD2 agrees at 9 bases. Germline CDR1 is SSHAT and CDR2 is FNYEAQ (reference sequence). This CDR3 is 17 amino acids long.

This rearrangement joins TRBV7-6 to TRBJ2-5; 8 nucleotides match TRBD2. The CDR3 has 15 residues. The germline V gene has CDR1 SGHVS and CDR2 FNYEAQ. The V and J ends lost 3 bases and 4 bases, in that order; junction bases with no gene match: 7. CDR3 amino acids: CASSFPSGSGETQYF. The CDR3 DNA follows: TGTGCCAGCAGCTTTCCCAGCGGGAGCGGAGAGACCCAGTACTTC.

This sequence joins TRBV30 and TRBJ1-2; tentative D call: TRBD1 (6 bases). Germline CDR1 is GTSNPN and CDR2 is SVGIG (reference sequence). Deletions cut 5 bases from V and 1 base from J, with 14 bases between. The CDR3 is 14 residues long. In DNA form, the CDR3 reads TGTGCCTGGGCCTGGACAGCCCTTAACTATGGCTACACCTTC. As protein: CAWAWTALNYGYTF.

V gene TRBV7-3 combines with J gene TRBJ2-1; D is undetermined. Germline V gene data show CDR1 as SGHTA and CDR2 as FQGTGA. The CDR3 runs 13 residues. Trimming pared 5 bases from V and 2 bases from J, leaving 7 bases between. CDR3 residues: CASSPQTYNEQFF. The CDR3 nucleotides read TGTGCCAGCAGCCCCCAAACCTACAATGAGCAGTTCTTC.

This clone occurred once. CDR3 sequence reads: CASRVGGVGTEAFF. The CDR3 DNA follows: TGCGCCAGCAGGGTCGGAGGTGTGGGCACTGAAGCTTTCTTT. This chain joins TRBV5-1 and TRBJ1-1; D ambiguous. Germline loops: CDR1 SGHRS, CDR2 YFSETQ. This CDR3 has 14 amino acids. Trimming took 5 bases from V and 4 from J, leaving 15 bases between them.

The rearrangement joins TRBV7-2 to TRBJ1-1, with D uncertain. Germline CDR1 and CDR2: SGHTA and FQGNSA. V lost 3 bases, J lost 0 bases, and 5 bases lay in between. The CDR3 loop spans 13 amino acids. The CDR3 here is CASSFDMNTEAFF. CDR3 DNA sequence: TGTGCCAGCAGCTTTGACATGAACACTGAAGCTTTCTTT.

The CDR3 loop reads CASSIWRVPKPSPRQEANYGYTF. The DNA for the CDR3 is TGTGCCAGTAGTATTTGGAGGGTACCCAAGCCCTCTCCCCGACAAGAAGCTAACTATGGCTACACCTTC. The rearrangement uses TRBV19 and TRBJ1-2; D uncertain. This CDR3 region has 23 residues. The germline V gene encodes CDR1 LNHDA and CDR2 SQIVND (reference sequence). Trimming shortened V by 3 bases and J by 0 bases, and 35 bases separated the two germline ends.

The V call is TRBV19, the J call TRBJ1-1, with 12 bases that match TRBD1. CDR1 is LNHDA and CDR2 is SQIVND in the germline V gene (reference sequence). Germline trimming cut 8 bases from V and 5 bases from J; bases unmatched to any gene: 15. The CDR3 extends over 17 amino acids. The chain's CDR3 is CASSTWGQGALGTEAFF. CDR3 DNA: TGTGCCAGTTCCACCTGGGGACAGGGGGCTCTTGGTACTGAAGCTTTCTTT.

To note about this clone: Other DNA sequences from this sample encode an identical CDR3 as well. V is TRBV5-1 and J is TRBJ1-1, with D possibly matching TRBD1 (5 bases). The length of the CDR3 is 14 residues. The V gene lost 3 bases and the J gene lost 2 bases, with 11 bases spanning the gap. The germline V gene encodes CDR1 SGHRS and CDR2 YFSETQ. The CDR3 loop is CASSSETVNTEAFF. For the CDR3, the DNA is TGCGCCAGCAGCTCAGAGACAGTAAACACTGAAGCTTTCTTT.